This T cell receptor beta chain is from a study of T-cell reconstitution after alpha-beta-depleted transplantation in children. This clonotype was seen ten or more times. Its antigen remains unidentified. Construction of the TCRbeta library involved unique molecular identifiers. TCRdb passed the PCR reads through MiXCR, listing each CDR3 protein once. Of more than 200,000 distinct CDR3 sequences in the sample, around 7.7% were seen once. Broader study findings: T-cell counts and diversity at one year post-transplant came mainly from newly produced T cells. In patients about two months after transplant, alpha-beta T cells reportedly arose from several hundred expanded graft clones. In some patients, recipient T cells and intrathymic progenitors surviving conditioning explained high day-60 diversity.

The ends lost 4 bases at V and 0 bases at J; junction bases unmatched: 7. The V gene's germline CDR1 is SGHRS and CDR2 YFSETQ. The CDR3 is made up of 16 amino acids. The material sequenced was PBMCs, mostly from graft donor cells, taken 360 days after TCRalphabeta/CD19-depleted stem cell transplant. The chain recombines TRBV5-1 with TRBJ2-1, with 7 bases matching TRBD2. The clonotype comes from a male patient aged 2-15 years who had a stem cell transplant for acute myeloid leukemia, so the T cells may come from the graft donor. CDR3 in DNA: TGCGCCAGCAGCGCGGGAGCTGTCCCCTCCTACAATGAGCAGTTCTTC. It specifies CASSAGAVPSYNEQFF. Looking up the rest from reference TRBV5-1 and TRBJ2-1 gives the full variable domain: KAGVTQTPRYLIKTRGQQVTLSCSPISGHRSVSWYQQTPGQGLQFLFEYFSETQRNKGNFPGRFSGRQFSNSRSEMNVSTLELGDSALYLCASSAGAVPSYNEQFFGPGTRLTVL.